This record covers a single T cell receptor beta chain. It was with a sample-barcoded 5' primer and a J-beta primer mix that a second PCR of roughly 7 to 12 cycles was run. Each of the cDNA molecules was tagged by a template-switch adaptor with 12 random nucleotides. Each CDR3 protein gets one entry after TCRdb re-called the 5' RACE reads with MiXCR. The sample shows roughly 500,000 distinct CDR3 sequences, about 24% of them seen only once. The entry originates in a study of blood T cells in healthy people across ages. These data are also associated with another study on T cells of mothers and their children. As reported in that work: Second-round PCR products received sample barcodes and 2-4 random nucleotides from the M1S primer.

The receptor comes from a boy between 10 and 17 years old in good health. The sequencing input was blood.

As DNA, the CDR3 is TGTGCCAGCAGTGACAGGGGAGGCTCAGATACGCAGTATTTT. Its translation: CASSDRGGSDTQYF. This chain connects TRBV6-4 to TRBJ2-3, with D possibly matching TRBD2 (6 bases). Germline CDR1 reads MRHNA; CDR2 reads SNTAGT. The V and J ends lost 2 bases and 4 bases respectively, with 10 bases between them. The CDR3 sequence is 14 residues long.